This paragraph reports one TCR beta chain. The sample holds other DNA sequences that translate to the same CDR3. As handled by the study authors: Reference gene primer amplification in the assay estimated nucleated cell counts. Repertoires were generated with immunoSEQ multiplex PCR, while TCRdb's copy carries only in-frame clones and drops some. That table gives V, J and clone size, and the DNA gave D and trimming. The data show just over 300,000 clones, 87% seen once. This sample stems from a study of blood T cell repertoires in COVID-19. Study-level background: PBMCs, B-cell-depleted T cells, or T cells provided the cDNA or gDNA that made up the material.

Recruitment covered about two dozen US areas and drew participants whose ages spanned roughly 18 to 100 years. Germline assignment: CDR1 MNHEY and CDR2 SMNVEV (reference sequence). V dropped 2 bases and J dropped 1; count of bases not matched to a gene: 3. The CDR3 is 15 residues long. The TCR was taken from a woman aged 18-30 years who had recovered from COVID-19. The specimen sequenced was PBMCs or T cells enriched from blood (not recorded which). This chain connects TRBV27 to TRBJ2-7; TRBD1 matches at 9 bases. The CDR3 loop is CASSLLGQGSYEQYF. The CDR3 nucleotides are TGTGCCAGCAGTTTACTCGGACAGGGGTCCTACGAGCAGTACTTC.